Listed here are 7 T cell receptor beta chains from one sample, sequenced in a study of blood T cell repertoires in COVID-19. Profiling relied on immunoSEQ multiplex PCR, and the TCRdb table lists in-frame clones only, not all of them. The table has hundreds of thousands of clones, 86% seen once; the top ten hold 2% to 2.5%. Sequenced: PBMCs or T cells enriched from blood (not recorded which). The receptors derive from a woman aged 45-60 years who had recovered from COVID-19.

This clone was counted only a few times. The chain links TRBV4-1 to TRBJ1-2; D not resolved. There are 14 residues in the CDR3. Germline V gene sequence: CDR1 MGHRA, CDR2 YSYEKL. V lost 0 bases and J lost 1, with 6 bases in between. The DNA of the CDR3 is TGCGCCAGCAGCCAAGAGCGGGTTAACTATGGCTACACCTTC. As protein: CASSQERVNYGYTF.

The V call is TRBV18, the J call TRBJ1-1; D perhaps matches TRBD1 (6 bases). The CDR3 totals 15 residues. Germline CDR1 and CDR2: KGHSH and LQKENI. The V and J ends lost 3 bases and 5 bases respectively, with 16 bases between them. As DNA, the CDR3 is TGTGCCAGCTCACCGAATTGGGGGCTGGGTACTGAAGCTTTCTTT. The encoded protein is CASSPNWGLGTEAFF.

The chain is built from TRBV24-1 and TRBJ2-3; 9 positions match TRBD1. V was pared by 3 bases and J by 4 bases, with 4 bases of the junction left unmatched. Germline lookup yields CDR1 KGHDR and CDR2 SFDVKD. The CDR3 runs 15 residues. CDR3 coding DNA: TGTGCCACCAGTGATAGGACAGGGGAGGCAGATACGCAGTATTTT. Encoded protein: CATSDRTGEADTQYF.

The chain couples TRBV19 to TRBJ1-5; TRBD1 might be the D (5 bases). CDR3 size: 15 residues. Germline assignment: CDR1 LNHDA and CDR2 SQIVND (reference sequence). Between the trimmed V and J ends, which lost 3 bases and 2 bases, there was a span of 11 bases. This CDR3 reads CASSMMTVGNQPQHF. The CDR3 bases are TGTGCCAGTAGTATGATGACAGTCGGCAATCAGCCCCAGCATTTT.

The chain is built from TRBV4-3 and TRBJ1-3; TRBD1 is a possible D gene (6 bases). The V end lost 3 bases, the J end lost 1 base, and 13 bases lay between the germline ends. The CDR3 has 16 amino acids. CDR1 is LGHNA, CDR2 YSLEER, per germline. The CDR3 loop is CASSHDTGLSGNTIYF. The DNA of the CDR3 is TGCGCCAGCAGCCATGATACAGGGTTGTCTGGAAACACCATATATTTT.

The genes are TRBV19 and TRBJ1-6, with TRBD1 matching 7 bases. J was trimmed by 10 bases and V by 7 bases; bases with no gene match: 4. Germline-derived CDR1 and CDR2 are LNHDA and SQIVND (reference sequence). The CDR3 has 12 amino acids. CDR3 sequence reads: CASNTGVSPLHF. CDR3 bases: TGTGCCAGTAACACAGGGGTCTCACCCCTCCACTTT.

As concerns this clone: The junction shows a germline mismatch at one end, possibly a read error. The chain combines TRBV7-7 with TRBJ1-4; 7 nucleotides line up with TRBD1. This CDR3 has 17 amino acids. CDR1 and CDR2 from the germline V gene are SSHAT and FNYEAQ (reference sequence). The CDR3 here is CASSPRTPDRVGEKLFF. The CDR3 nucleotides are TGTGCTAGCAGCCCCCGTACCCCCGACAGGGTAGGGGAAAAACTGTTTTTT.